The source of this T cell receptor beta chain is a study of cytomegalovirus exposure and HLA in healthy donors. Study conclusions and caveats: The classifier reportedly diagnosed cytomegalovirus status with high specificity and sensitivity. For TCR beta chains, V- and J-gene trimming was later linked to a missense DCLRE1C variant.

In regard to this clone: What it binds is unknown.

The PCR used 60 Vbeta and 13 Jbeta primers. Libraries were prepared by immunoSEQ multiplex PCR; TCRdb keeps only in-frame clonotypes and omits some of them. The sample has about 130,000 clones, roughly 85% seen once. Germline V gene lookup returns CDR1 SGDLS and CDR2 YYNGEE. This CDR3 is 17 amino acids long. Trimming took off 1 base at V and 6 bases at J, with 23 bases between the two ends. The receptor's source is a man between 18 and 35 years old in good health and CMV-seropositive. The chain has TRBV9 and TRBJ2-7, with D possibly being TRBD2 (5 bases). What was sequenced was PBMCs. The CDR3 loop is CASSVSPRASERGEQYF. The CDR3 nucleotides are TGTGCCAGCAGCGTAAGTCCGAGGGCGAGTGAACGTGGCGAGCAGTACTTC.